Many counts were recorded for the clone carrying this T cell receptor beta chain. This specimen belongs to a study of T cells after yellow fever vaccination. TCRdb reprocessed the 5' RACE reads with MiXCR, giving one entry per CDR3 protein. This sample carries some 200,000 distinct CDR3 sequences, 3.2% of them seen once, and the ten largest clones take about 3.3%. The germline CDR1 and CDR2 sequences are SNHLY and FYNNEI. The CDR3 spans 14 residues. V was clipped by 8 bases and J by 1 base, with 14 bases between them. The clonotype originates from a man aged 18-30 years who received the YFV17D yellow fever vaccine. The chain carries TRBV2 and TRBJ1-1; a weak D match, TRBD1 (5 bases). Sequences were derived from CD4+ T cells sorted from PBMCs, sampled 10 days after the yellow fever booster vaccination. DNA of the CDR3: TGTGCCAGCGAGGTGTATCAGGGGAACACTGAAGCTTTCTTT. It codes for CASEVYQGNTEAFF.